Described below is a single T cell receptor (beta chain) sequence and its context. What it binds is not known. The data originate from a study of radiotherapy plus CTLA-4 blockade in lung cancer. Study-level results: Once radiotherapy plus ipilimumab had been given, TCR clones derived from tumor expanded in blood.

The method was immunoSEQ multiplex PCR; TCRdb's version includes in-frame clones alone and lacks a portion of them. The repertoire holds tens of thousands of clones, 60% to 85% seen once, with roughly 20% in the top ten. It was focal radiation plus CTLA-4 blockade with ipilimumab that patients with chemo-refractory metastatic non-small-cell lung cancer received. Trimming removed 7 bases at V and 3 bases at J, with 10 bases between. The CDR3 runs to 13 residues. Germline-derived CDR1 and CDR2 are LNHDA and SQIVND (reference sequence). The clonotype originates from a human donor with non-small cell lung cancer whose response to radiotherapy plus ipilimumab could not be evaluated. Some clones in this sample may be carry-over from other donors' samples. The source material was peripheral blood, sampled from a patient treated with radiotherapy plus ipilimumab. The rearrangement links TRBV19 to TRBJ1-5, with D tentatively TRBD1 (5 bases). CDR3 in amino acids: CASKRDYNQPQHF. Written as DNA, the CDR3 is TGTGCCAGTAAACGGGACTACAATCAGCCCCAGCATTTT.